This T cell receptor (beta chain) was recovered during a study of T cell changes during pregnancy in multiple sclerosis. Germline V gene sequence: CDR1 MNHNS, CDR2 SASEGT. V dropped 0 bases and J dropped 3 bases, with 13 bases sitting between them. This CDR3 region has 16 residues. This clone qualifies as medium-sized. Sequenced by immunoSEQ multiplex PCR; TCRdb stores in-frame clones only, minus some. Of roughly 27,000 clones listed, 85% to 90% are singletons. The clonotype was recovered from a female donor with multiple sclerosis, enrolled in a pregnancy study. This material consisted of CD8+ T cells from peripheral blood mononuclear cells, taken in the second trimester of pregnancy. The chain carries TRBV6-1 and TRBJ2-3; TRBD1 is a possible D gene (7 bases). The CDR3 DNA sequence: TGTGCCAGCAGTGAAGCGATCCAGGGGGGAACAGATACGCAGTATTTT. Protein: CASSEAIQGGTDTQYF.